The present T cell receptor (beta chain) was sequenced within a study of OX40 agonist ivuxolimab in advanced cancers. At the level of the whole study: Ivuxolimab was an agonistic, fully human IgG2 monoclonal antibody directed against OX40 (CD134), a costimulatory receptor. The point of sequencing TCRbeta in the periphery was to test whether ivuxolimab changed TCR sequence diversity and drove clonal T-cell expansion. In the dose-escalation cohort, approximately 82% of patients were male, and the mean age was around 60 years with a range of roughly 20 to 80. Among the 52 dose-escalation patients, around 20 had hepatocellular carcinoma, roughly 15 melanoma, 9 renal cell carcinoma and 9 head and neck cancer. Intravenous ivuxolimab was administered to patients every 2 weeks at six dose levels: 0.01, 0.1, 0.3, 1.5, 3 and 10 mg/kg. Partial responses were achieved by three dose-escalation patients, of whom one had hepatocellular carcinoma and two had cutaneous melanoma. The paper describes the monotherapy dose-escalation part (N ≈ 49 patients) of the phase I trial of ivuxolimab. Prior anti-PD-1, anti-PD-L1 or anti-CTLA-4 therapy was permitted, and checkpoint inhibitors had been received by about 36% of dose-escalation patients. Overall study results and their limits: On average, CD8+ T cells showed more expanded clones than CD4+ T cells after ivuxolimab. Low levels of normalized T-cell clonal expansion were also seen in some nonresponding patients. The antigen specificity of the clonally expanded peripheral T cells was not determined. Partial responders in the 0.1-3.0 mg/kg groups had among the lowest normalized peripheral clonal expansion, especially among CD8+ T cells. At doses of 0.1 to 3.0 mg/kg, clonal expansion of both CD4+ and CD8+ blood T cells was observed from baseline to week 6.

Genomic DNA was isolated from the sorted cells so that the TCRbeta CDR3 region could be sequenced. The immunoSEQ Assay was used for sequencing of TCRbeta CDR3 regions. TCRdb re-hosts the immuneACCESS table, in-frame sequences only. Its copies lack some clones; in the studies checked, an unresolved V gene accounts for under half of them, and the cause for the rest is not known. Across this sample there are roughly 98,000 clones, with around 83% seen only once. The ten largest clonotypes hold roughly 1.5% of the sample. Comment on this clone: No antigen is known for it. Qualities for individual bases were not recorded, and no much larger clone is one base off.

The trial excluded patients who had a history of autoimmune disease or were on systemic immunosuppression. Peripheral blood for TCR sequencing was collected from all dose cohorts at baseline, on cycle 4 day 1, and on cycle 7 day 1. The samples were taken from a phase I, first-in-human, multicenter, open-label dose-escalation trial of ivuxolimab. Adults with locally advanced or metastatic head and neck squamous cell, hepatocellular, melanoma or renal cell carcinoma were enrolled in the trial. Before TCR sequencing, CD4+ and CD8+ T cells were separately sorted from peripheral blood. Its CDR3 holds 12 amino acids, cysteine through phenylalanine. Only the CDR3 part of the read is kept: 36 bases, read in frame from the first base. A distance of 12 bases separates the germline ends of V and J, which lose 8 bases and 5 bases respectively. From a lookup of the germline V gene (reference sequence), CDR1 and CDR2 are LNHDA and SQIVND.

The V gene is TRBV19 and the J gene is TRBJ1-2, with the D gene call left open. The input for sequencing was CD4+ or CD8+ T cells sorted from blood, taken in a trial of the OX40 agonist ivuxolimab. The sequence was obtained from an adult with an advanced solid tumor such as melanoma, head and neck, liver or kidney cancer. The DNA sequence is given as TGTGCCAGTGCCACAGACCTTTATGGCTACACCTTC. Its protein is CASATDLYGYTF.